This T cell receptor beta chain derives from a study of T-cell reconstitution after alpha-beta-depleted transplantation in children. Study-wide findings and caveats: At one year after transplant, newly produced T cells mostly accounted for T-cell counts and diversity.

Only a few counts were recorded for this clonotype. Its antigen is unknown. CDR3 length: 9 residues. V gave up 8 bases and J gave up 3 bases, with 2 bases separating them. Germline V gene sequence: CDR1 KGHSH, CDR2 LQKENI. A library of TCRbeta sequences, prepared with unique molecular identifiers, was generated. Using its own MiXCR run on the PCR reads, TCRdb lists one record per CDR3 protein. The repertoire has more than 400,000 distinct CDR3 sequences, 9.5% to 12% of them found once; the top ten carry 14%. This sequence was found in a female patient between 2 and 15 years old who had a stem cell transplant for aplastic anemia, so the T cells may come from the graft donor. The chain uses TRBV18 and TRBJ2-7; no definite D call. This material consisted of PBMCs, mostly from graft donor cells, taken 180 days after TCRalphabeta/CD19-depleted stem cell transplant. The CDR3 region has the DNA TGTGCCAGCGTCTACGAGCAGTACGTC. Protein: CASVYEQYV.